What follows describes a single T cell receptor (beta chain). What it binds is unknown. The data derive from a study of T cell responses to AZD1222 COVID-19 vaccine. Whole-study context: Analysis merged second doses at about 4 or about 12 weeks. Notes on the study in general: Within unmutated variant regions lay the reported targets of nearly half of spike-specific TCRs. It was only a handful of AZD1222 recipients who were seropositive at baseline.

The assay was immunoSEQ multiplex PCR, and TCRdb's table has in-frame clones only and misses some. The repertoire consists of 100,000 to 150,000 clones, with about 87% occurring once and the leading ten covering roughly 10%. Germline CDR1 is SGHRS and CDR2 is YFSETQ. The ends were cut back, 0 bases at V and 9 bases at J, with 13 bases in the middle. The CDR3 is 13 amino acids. Sequencing used peripheral blood, obtained on day 0 of AZD1222 vaccination. The clonotype originates from an adult in good health. The chain couples TRBV5-1 to TRBJ2-7; D might be TRBD1 or TRBD2, each matching 6 bases. CDR3 amino acids: CASSLAEGGLQYF. Here the CDR3 DNA reads TGCGCCAGCAGCTTGGCCGAGGGGGGACTGCAGTACTTC.